The 10 T cell receptor beta chains listed next were all sequenced from one sample in a study of cytomegalovirus exposure and HLA in healthy donors. PCR primers comprised 60 Vbeta and 13 Jbeta primers. Clones were read by immunoSEQ multiplex PCR, and TCRdb kept only the in-frame ones, dropping some. The table shows about 60,000 clones, with over 65% occurring only once. The sample taken for sequencing was PBMCs. These receptors originate from a man between 35 and 55 years old in good health and CMV-seropositive.

This clone showed up just once. The chain uses TRBV7-2 and TRBJ2-3; D ambiguous. Germline CDR1 SGHTA, CDR2 FQGNSA. Trimming left V 5 bases short and J 0 bases short, with 18 bases between. The length of the CDR3 is 17 residues. The CDR3 sequence is CASSPRPPGTSTDTQYF. In nucleotides, the CDR3 is TGTGCCAGCAGCCCGAGACCCCCAGGCACGAGCACAGATACGCAGTATTTT. The whole variable domain, filled in from reference TRBV7-2 and TRBJ2-3, reads GAGVSQSPSNKVTEKGKDVELRCDPISGHTALYWYRQSLGQGLEFLIYFQGNSAPDKSGLPSDRFSAERTGGSVSTLTIQRTQQEDSAVYLCASSPRPPGTSTDTQYFGPGTRLTVL.

This clone was observed a few times. The genes are TRBV29-1 and TRBJ2-3; 14 nucleotides line up with TRBD2. CDR1 SQVTM and CDR2 ANQGSEA come from the germline V gene. Unmatched junction bases numbered 7, after V lost 4 bases and J lost 4 bases. The CDR3 consists of 16 residues. The CDR3, as DNA: TGCAGCGTTGCCGAGACTAGCGGGGGGGCTGCAGATACGCAGTATTTT. This encodes CSVAETSGGAADTQYF.

J is TRBJ1-2 and V is TRBV30; the match to TRBD1 covers 7 bases. Trimming at V came to 2 bases and at J to 7 bases, leaving 7 bases not matched to a gene. The CDR3 loop spans 13 amino acids. In germline, CDR1 is GTSNPN, CDR2 SVGIG (reference sequence). The CDR3 spells CAWSSSGGRGYTF. The CDR3 region has the DNA TGTGCCTGGAGTTCATCAGGGGGTCGTGGCTACACCTTC.

The chain joins TRBV23-1 to TRBJ2-1; 9 nucleotides line up with TRBD2. TRBV23-1 is placed among ORFs of uncertain function. The CDR3 covers 18 residues. V lost 0 bases to trimming and J lost 4 bases; unmatched junction nucleotides: 10. CDR3 protein: CASSQSPSLAGPYNEQFF. The CDR3 DNA is TGCGCCAGCAGTCAATCCCCCTCGCTAGCGGGGCCTTACAATGAGCAGTTCTTC.

This chain links TRBV5-1 with TRBJ1-5, with 7 nucleotides matching TRBD1. Germline loops: CDR1 SGHRS, CDR2 YFSETQ. V was pared by 0 bases and J by 2 bases, with 2 bases of the junction left unmatched. The CDR3 spans 15 residues. The CDR3 DNA reads TGCGCCAGCAGCTTGGGGGGACAGCGCAATCAGCCCCAGCATTTT. The encoded protein is CASSLGGQRNQPQHF.

The rearrangement uses TRBV7-2 and TRBJ2-5, with 10 positions matching TRBD2. Trimming at V came to 5 bases and at J to 5 bases, leaving 11 bases not matched to a gene. The CDR3 extends over 16 amino acids. Germline lookup yields CDR1 SGHTA and CDR2 FQGNSA. CDR3 in amino acids: CASSPLAGGWRETQYF. The CDR3, as DNA: TGTGCCAGCAGCCCATTAGCGGGGGGCTGGCGGGAGACCCAGTACTTC.

The chain combines TRBV7-2 with TRBJ1-2; a weak D match, TRBD1 (5 bases). Trimming pared 6 bases from V and 4 bases from J, leaving 15 bases between. This CDR3 region has 14 residues. Germline values: CDR1 SGHTA, CDR2 FQGNSA. CDR3 in DNA: TGTGCCAGCAGGTTTTCCGGGACTTCCTATGGCTACACCTTC. As protein: CASRFSGTSYGYTF.

The chain carries TRBV2 and TRBJ1-2; maybe TRBD1 (6 bases). V lost 5 bases and J 4 bases, leaving 14 bases between the germline ends. Germline CDR1 SNHLY, CDR2 FYNNEI. The CDR3 runs to 14 residues. DNA for the CDR3: TGTGCCAGCAGTCTGGACAGTGCTATCTATGGCTACACCTTC. Its translation: CASSLDSAIYGYTF.

The CDR3 nucleotides read TGTGCCAGCAGTGACTCGACAGGGGGGAACACTGAAGCTTTCTTT. The encoded protein is CASSDSTGGNTEAFF. The chain links TRBV6-1 to TRBJ1-1, with 9 bases fitting TRBD1. Germline trimming cut 3 bases from V and 1 base from J; bases unmatched to any gene: 3. The CDR3 has 15 residues. Germline values: CDR1 MNHNS, CDR2 SASEGT.

This clone has ten or more counts. The chain uses TRBV6-1 and TRBJ2-7; TRBD1 agrees at 8 bases. The CDR3 runs 14 residues. Losses at the gene ends were 4 bases for V and 7 bases for J; bases not matched to a gene: 9. Germline loops: CDR1 MNHNS, CDR2 SASEGT. The chain's CDR3 is CASSALTRQGEQYF. CDR3 DNA sequence: TGTGCCAGCAGTGCCCTGACCCGACAGGGGGAGCAGTACTTC.